This TCR beta chain was captured in a study of cytomegalovirus exposure and HLA in healthy donors. CDR3 length equals 15 residues. V was cut by 0 bases and J by 2 bases, with 10 bases left in between. The V gene's germline CDR1 is LNHNV and CDR2 YYDKDF (reference sequence). This table comes from immunoSEQ multiplex PCR, and its TCRdb copy is limited to in-frame clones, with some not included. This table has 190,000 or so clones, roughly 80% appearing once. This receptor was obtained from a woman aged 18-29 years in good health and CMV-seropositive. Sample: PBMCs. The chain links TRBV15 to TRBJ2-5; possibly TRBD2 for D (6 bases). In DNA form, the CDR3 reads TGTGCCACCAGCAGAGATCCGGGGGTTCAAGAGACCCAGTACTTC. Translating it yields CATSRDPGVQETQYF.